The clone carrying this TCR beta chain was recorded once. The germline gives CDR1 MNHEY, CDR2 SVGAGI. The CDR3 is 14 amino acids. Trimming shortened V by 8 bases and J by 3 bases, and 11 bases separated the two germline ends. The sample is drawn from a study of blood T cell repertoires in COVID-19. Study summary: Acute-phase and convalescent COVID-19 samples originated in the United States, Italy and Spain. T cells, B-cell-depleted T cells, or PBMCs supplied cDNA or gDNA.

Authors' analysis steps: Using reference gene primer amplification, nucleated cell counts were estimated. The data were produced by immunoSEQ multiplex PCR, yet TCRdb's version contains in-frame clones alone and is incomplete. That table is the source of V, J and clone size, and D and trimming were worked out from the DNA. This sample has about 250,000 clones, with almost 90% found just once. The sequenced sample was peripheral blood. The TCR originated in a man older than 75 with acute or convalescent COVID-19. V and J are TRBV6-5 and TRBJ1-6; D perhaps matches TRBD1 (5 bases). DNA for the CDR3: TGTGCCAGCTGGTCAGGGAACTATAATTCACCCCTCCACTTT. Its translation: CASWSGNYNSPLHF.